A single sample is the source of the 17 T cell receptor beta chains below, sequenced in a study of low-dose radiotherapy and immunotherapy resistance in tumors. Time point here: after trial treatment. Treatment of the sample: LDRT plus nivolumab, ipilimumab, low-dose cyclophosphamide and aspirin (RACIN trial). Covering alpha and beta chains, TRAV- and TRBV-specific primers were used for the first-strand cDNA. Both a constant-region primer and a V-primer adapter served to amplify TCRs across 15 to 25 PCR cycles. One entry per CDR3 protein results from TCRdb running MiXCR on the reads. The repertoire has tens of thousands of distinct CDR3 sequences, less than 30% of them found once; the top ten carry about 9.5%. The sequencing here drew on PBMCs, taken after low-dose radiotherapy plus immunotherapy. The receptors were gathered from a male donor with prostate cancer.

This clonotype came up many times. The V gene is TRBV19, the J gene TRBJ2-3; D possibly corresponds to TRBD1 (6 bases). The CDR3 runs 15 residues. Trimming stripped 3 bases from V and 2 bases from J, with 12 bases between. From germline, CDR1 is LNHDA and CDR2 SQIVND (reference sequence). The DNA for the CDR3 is TGTGCCAGTAGTATGGTGGACAGTTACACAGATACGCAGTATTTT. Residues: CASSMVDSYTDTQYF. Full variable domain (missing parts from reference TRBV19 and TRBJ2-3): DGGITQSPKYLFRKEGQNVTLSCEQNLNHDAMYWYRQDPGQGLRLIYYSQIVNDFQKGDIAEGYSVSREKKESFPLTVTSAQKNPTAFYLCASSMVDSYTDTQYFGPGTRLTVL.

CDR3 loop: CSARVRDKGTGELFF. CDR3 coding DNA: TGCAGTGCTAGAGTCCGGGACAAGGGCACCGGGGAGCTGTTTTTT. The V call is TRBV20-1, the J call TRBJ2-2, with D possibly being TRBD1 (6 bases). Germline V gives CDR1 DFQATT, CDR2 SNEGSKA (reference sequence). This CDR3 is built from 15 residues. V lost 1 base, J lost 4 bases, and 13 bases lay in between.

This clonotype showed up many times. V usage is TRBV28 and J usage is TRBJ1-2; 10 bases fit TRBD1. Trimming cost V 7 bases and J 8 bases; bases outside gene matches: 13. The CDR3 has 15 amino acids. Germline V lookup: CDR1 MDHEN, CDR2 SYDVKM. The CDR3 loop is CASIANGQGEGGYTF. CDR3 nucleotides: TGTGCCAGCATTGCCAATGGACAGGGGGAAGGGGGCTACACCTTC.

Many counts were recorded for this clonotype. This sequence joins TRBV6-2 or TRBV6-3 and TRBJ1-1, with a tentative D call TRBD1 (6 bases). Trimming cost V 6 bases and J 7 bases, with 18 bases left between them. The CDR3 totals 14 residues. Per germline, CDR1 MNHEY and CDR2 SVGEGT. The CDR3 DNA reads TGTGCCAGCAGCCTGGGAACAGGGCCTCTTGAAGCTTTCTTT. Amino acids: CASSLGTGPLEAFF.

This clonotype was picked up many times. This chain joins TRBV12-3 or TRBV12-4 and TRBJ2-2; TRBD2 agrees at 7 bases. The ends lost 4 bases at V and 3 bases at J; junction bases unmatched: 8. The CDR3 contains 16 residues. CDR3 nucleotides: TGTGCCAGCAGTTGGTCTAAGGGAGGGCACACCGGGGAGCTGTTTTTT. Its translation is CASSWSKGGHTGELFF.

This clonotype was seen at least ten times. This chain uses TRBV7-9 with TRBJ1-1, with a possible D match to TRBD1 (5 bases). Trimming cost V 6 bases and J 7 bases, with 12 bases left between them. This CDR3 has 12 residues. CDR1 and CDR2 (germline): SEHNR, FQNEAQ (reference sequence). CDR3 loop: CASSQGGGEAFF. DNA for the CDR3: TGTGCCAGCAGTCAGGGTGGTGGTGAAGCTTTCTTT. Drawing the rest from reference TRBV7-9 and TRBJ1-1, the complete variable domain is DTGVSQNPRHKITKRGQNVTFRCDPISEHNRLYWYRQTLGQGPEFLTYFQNEAQLEKSRLLSDRFSAERPKGSFSTLEIQRTEQGDSAMYLCASSQGGGEAFFGQGTRLTVV.

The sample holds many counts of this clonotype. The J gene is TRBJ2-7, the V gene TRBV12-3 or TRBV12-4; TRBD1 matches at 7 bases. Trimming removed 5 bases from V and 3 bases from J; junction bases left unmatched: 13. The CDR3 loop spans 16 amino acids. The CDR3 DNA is TGTGCCAGCAGTATATCATCCGACAGGGCAAACTACGAGCAGTACTTC. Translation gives CASSISSDRANYEQYF.

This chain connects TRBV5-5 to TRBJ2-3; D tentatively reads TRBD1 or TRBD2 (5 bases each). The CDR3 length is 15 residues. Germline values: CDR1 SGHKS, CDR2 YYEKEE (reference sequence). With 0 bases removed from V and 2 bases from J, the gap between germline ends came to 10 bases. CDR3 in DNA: TGTGCCAGCAGCTTGGGGTGGGGGAACACAGATACGCAGTATTTT. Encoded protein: CASSLGWGNTDTQYF.

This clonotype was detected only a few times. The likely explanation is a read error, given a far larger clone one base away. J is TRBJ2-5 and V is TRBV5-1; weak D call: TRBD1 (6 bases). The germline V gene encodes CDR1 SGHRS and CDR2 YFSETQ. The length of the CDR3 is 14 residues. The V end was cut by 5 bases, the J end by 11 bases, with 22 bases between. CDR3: CASSLQGSDNEQYF. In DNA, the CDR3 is TGCGCCAGCAGTTTACAGGGAAGTGACAATGAGCAGTACTTC. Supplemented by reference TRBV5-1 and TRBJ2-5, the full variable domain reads KAGVTQTPRYLIKTRGQQVTLSCSPISGHRSVSWYQQTPGQGLQFLFEYFSETQRNKGNFPGRFSGRQFSNSRSEMNVSTLELGDSALYLCASSLQGSDNEQYFGPGTRLLVL.

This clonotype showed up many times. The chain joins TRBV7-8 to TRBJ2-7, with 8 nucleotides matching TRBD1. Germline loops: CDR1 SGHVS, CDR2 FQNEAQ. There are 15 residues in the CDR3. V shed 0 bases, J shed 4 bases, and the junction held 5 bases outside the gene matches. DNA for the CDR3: TGTGCCAGCAGCTTAGCGGCGGACAGGGCTTACGAGCAGTACTTC. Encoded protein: CASSLAADRAYEQYF. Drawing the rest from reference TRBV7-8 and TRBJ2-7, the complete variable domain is GAGVSQSPRYKVAKRGQDVALRCDPISGHVSLFWYQQALGQGPEFLTYFQNEAQLDKSGLPSDRFFAERPEGSVSTLKIQRTQQEDSAVYLCASSLAADRAYEQYFGPGTRLTVT.

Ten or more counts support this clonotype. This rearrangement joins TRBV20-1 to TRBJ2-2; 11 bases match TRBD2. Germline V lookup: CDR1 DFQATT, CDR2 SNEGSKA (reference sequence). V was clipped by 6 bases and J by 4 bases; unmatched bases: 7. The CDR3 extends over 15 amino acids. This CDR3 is CSAPRGLAGTGELFF. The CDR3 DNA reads TGCAGTGCCCCGAGAGGACTAGCGGGCACCGGGGAGCTGTTTTTT.

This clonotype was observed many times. CDR3 coding DNA: TGCAGTGCCACGGGGACTAGCGGTTTTGAGGAGCAGTACTTC. Residues: CSATGTSGFEEQYF. The chain is built from TRBV20-1 and TRBJ2-7; 11 bases fit TRBD2. Germline-derived CDR1 and CDR2 are DFQATT and SNEGSKA (reference sequence). The CDR3 is 14 residues long. Trimming at V came to 6 bases and at J to 7 bases, leaving 11 bases not matched to a gene.

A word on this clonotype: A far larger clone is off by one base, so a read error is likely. DNA of the CDR3: TGTGCCAGCAGCCCCGACAGGATCTCCTACGAGCAGTTCTTC. Translation gives CASSPDRISYEQFF. J is TRBJ2-1 and V is TRBV5-5; TRBD1 is a possible D gene (6 bases). Germline assignment: CDR1 SGHKS and CDR2 YYEKEE (reference sequence). V lost 4 bases to trimming and J lost 10 bases, with 18 bases between them. The CDR3 loop spans 14 amino acids.

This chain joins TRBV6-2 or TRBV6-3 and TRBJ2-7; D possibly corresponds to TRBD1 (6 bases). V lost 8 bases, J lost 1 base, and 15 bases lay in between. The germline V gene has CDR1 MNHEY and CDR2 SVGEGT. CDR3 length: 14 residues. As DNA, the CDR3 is TGTGCCAGCCTCTCCTGGGGGCTATCCTACGAGCAGTACTTC. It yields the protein CASLSWGLSYEQYF.

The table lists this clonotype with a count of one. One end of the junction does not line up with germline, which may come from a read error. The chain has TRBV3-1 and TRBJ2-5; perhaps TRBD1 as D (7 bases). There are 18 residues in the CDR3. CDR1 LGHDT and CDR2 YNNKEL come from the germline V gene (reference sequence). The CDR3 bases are TGTGCCAGCAGCCAAGACTTGGGAGGCCGACAGGGTGGCGAGACCCAGTGCTTC. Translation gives CASSQDLGGRQGGETQCF.

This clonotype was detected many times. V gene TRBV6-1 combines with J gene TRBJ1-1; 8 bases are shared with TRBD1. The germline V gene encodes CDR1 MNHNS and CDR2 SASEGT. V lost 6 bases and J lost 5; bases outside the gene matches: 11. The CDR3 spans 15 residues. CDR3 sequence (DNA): TGTGCCAGCAGCTCCCTTACAGGGGGGAGGACTGAAGCTTTCTTT. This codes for CASSSLTGGRTEAFF.

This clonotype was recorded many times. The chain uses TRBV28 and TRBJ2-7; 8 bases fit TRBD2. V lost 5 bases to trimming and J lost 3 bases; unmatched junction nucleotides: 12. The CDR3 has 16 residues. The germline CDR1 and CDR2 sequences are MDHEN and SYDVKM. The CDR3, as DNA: TGTGCCAGCAGTACACCGCCGGGACTAGATCGCTACGAGCAGTACTTC. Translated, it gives CASSTPPGLDRYEQYF.